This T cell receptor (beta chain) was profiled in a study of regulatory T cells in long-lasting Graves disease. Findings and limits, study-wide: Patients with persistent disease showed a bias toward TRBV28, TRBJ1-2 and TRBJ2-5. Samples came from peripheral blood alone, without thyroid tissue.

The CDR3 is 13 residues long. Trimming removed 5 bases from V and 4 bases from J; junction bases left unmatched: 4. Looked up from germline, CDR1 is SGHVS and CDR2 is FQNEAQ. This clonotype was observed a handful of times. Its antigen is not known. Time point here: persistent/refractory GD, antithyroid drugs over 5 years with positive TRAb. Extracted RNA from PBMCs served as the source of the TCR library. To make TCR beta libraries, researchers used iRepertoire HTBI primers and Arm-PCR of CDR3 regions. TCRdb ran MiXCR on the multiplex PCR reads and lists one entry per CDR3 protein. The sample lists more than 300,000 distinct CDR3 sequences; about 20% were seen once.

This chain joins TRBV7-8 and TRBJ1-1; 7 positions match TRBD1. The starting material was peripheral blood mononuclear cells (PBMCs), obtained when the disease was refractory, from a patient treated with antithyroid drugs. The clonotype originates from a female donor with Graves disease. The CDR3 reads CASSQDRATEAFF. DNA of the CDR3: TGTGCCAGCAGCCAAGACAGGGCCACTGAAGCTTTCTTT.